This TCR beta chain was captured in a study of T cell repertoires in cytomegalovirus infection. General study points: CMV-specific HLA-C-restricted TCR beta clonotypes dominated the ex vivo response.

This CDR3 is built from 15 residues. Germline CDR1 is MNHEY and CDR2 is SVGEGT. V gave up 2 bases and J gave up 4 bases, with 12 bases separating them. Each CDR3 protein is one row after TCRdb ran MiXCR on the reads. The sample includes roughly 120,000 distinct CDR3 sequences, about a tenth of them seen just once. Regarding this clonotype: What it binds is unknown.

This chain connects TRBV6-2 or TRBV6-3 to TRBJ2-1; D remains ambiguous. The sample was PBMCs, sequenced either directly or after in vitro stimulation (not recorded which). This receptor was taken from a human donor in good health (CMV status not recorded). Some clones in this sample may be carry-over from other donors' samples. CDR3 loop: CASSYELASYNEQFF. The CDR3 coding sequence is TGTGCCAGCAGTTACGAACTCGCTTCTTACAATGAGCAGTTCTTC.